This TCR beta chain came from a study of response to subunit inactivated influenza vaccine. General study findings and limits: Researchers suggested that each seasonal influenza vaccination recruits few new T cells.

MiXCR, run by TCRdb on the RT-PCR reads, gives a single entry per CDR3 protein. The profile shows fewer than 700,000 distinct CDR3 sequences, 10% to 15% of them singletons. As concerns this clonotype: What it binds is not known.

CDR3 size: 13 residues. V dropped 7 bases and J dropped 11 bases, with 18 bases sitting between them. Germline CDR1 is SGHAT and CDR2 is FQNNGV. The input for sequencing was PBMCs from blood, taken more than 35 days after vaccination. The V and J genes are TRBV11-2 and TRBJ2-4; D may be TRBD2 (6 bases). The TCR originated in a man in his fifties who received an inactivated influenza vaccine. The CDR3 DNA sequence: TGTGCCAGCACCCCAGTCGCGACTAGTTTTCAGTACTTC. Encoded protein: CASTPVATSFQYF.